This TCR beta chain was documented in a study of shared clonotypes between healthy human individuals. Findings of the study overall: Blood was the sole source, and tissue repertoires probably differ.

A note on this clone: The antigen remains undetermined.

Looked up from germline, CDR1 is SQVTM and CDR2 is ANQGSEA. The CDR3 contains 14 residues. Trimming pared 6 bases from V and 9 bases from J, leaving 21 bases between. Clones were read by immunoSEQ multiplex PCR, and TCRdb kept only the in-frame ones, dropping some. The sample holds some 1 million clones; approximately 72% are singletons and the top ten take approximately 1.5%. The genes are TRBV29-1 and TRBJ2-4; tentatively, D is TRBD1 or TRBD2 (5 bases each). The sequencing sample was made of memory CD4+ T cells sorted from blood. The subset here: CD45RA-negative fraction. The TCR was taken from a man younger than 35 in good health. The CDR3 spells CSVARDPTSAIQYF. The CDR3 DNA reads TGCAGCGTAGCTCGGGACCCCACGTCCGCCATTCAGTACTTC.